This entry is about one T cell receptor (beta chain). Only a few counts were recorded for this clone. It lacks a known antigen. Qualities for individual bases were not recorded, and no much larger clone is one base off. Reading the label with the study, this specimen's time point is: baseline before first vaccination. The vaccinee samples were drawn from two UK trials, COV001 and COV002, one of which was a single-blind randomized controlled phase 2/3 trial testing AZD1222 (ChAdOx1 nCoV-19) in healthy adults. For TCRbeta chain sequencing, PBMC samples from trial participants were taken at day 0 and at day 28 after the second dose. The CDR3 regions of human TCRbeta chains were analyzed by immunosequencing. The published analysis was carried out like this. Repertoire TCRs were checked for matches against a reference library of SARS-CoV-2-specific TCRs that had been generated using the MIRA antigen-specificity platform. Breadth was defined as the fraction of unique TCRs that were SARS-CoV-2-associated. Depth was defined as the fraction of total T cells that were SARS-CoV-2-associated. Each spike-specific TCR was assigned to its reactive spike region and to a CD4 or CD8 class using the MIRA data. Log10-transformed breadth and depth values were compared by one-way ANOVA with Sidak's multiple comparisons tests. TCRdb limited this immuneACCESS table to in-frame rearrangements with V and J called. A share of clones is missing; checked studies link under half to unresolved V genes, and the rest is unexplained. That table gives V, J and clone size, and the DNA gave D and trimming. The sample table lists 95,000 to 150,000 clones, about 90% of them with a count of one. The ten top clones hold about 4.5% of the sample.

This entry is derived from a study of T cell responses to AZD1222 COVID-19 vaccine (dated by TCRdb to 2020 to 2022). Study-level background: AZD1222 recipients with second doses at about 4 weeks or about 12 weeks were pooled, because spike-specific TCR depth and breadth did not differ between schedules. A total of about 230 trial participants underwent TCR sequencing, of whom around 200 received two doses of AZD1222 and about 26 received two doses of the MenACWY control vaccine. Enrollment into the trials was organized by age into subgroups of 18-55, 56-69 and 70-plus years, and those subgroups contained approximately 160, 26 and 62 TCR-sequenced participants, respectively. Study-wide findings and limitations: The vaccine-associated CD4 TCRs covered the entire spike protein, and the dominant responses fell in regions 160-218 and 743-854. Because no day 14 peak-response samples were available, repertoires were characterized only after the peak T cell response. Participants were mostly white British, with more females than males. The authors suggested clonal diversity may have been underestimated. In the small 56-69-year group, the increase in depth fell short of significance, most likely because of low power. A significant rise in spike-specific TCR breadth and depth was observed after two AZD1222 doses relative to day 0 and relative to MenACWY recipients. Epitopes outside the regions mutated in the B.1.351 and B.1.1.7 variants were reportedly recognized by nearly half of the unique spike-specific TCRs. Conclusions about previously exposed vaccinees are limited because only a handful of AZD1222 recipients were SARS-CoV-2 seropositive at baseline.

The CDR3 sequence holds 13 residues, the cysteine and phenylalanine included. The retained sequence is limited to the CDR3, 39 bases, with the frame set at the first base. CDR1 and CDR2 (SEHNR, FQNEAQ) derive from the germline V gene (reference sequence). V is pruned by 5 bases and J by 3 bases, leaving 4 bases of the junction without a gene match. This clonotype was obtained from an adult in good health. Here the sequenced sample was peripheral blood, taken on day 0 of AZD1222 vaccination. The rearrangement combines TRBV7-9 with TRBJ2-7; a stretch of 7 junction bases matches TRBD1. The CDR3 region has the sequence CASSVGQHYEQYF. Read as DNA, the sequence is TGTGCCAGCAGCGTGGGACAGCACTACGAGCAGTACTTC.